These 30 T cell receptor beta chains originate from one sample sequenced in a study of T cells after posttransplantation cyclophosphamide. Profiled with immunoSEQ multiplex PCR; TCRdb holds only in-frame clones, not every one. Found here are fewer than 40,000 clones, no singletons; the ten largest cover approximately 6.7%. The material sequenced was PBMCs. Source of these receptors: a woman aged 45-60 years in good health and a related stem cell transplant donor.

This clone occurred many times. V is TRBV2 and J is TRBJ1-5, with D unresolved. This CDR3 is built from 15 residues. Germline CDR1 is SNHLY and CDR2 is FYNNEI. The V and J ends lost 4 bases and 5 bases respectively, with 15 bases between them. This CDR3 is CASSVPFGVHQPQHF. CDR3 nucleotides: TGTGCCAGCAGTGTTCCCTTCGGGGTACATCAGCCCCAGCATTTT.

This clone was seen at least ten times. V is TRBV19 and J is TRBJ2-2; tentatively, D is TRBD2 (5 bases). This CDR3 is 15 amino acids long. The V end lost 6 bases, the J end lost 7 bases, and 18 bases lay between the germline ends. Germline CDR1 is LNHDA and CDR2 is SQIVND (reference sequence). As DNA, the CDR3 is TGTGCCAGTAGCCGGGGTAGTAAACGGAACGGGGAGCTGTTTTTT. Encoded protein: CASSRGSKRNGELFF. Variable domain in full (rest from reference TRBV19 and TRBJ2-2): DGGITQSPKYLFRKEGQNVTLSCEQNLNHDAMYWYRQDPGQGLRLIYYSQIVNDFQKGDIAEGYSVSREKKESFPLTVTSAQKNPTAFYLCASSRGSKRNGELFFGEGSRLTVL.

This clone was detected many times. V and J are TRBV4-1 and TRBJ2-1; D gene uncertain. The CDR3 runs to 12 residues. V lost 3 bases to trimming and J lost 9 bases, with 9 bases between them. CDR1 is MGHRA, CDR2 YSYEKL, per germline. The CDR3 DNA follows: TGCGCCAGCAGCCAGAGAAGCGCTGAGCAGTTCTTC. This gives the protein CASSQRSAEQFF.

V usage is TRBV9 and J usage is TRBJ2-7; TRBD1 or TRBD2 may be the D gene (5 bases each). This CDR3 contains 17 residues. Trimming shortened V by 4 bases and J by 1 base, and 21 bases separated the two germline ends. Germline-derived CDR1 and CDR2 are SGDLS and YYNGEE. CDR3 sequence reads: CASSPRGAKAISYEQYF. The CDR3 coding sequence is TGTGCCAGCAGCCCGAGGGGAGCAAAGGCAATTTCCTACGAGCAGTACTTC.

In its sample, this clone was seen many times. The V call is TRBV19, the J call TRBJ2-1; 8 positions match TRBD1. Germline CDR1 LNHDA, CDR2 SQIVND (reference sequence). With V trimmed by 3 bases and J by 4 bases, 8 bases remained unmatched. This CDR3 region has 16 residues. This CDR3 reads CASSISRGRRYNEQFF. The CDR3, as DNA: TGTGCCAGTAGTATTTCCAGGGGGCGCAGGTACAATGAGCAGTTCTTC.

In this sample, this clone turned up many times. This chain joins TRBV18 and TRBJ2-2; TRBD2 might be the D (5 bases). Germline V gives CDR1 KGHSH, CDR2 LQKENI. Trimming left V 0 bases short and J 3 bases short, with 11 bases between. CDR3 length: 16 residues. DNA of the CDR3: TGTGCCAGCTCACCACCGACGGGGATGGACACCGGGGAGCTGTTTTTT. As protein: CASSPPTGMDTGELFF. Full variable domain (remainder filled in from reference TRBV18 and TRBJ2-2): NAGVMQNPRHLVRRRGQEARLRCSPMKGHSHVYWYRQLPEEGLKFMVYLQKENIIDESGMPKERFSAEFPKEGPSILRIQQVVRGDSAAYFCASSPPTGMDTGELFFGEGSRLTVL.

The sample holds a few counts of this clone. The chain couples TRBV29-1 to TRBJ2-7, with 8 bases lining up with TRBD2. This CDR3 is 13 amino acids long. After removal of 5 bases from V and 7 bases from J, the junction contained 10 bases not matched to a gene. Per germline, CDR1 SQVTM and CDR2 ANQGSEA. The CDR3 protein is CSVFGAGEGEQYF. CDR3 sequence (DNA): TGCAGCGTTTTCGGAGCGGGAGAAGGTGAGCAGTACTTC.

Many counts were recorded for this clone. The genes are TRBV10-3 and TRBJ2-7; D possibly corresponds to TRBD1 (5 bases). The CDR3 runs to 12 residues. CDR1 is ENHRY and CDR2 is SYGVKD in the germline V gene. V gave up 5 bases and J gave up 4 bases, with 9 bases separating them. The CDR3 nucleotides read TGTGCCATCAGTTCCAGGGCGTACGAGCAGTACTTC. Translation gives CAISSRAYEQYF.

This rearrangement joins TRBV30 to TRBJ1-1; D is uncertain. Per germline, CDR1 GTSNPN and CDR2 SVGIG (reference sequence). The CDR3 runs to 13 residues. V lost 3 bases, J lost 0 bases, and 8 bases lay in between. CDR3 in amino acids: CAWRSGLNTEAFF. The CDR3 region has the DNA TGTGCCTGGAGAAGCGGCTTGAACACTGAAGCTTTCTTT. Supplemented by reference TRBV30 and TRBJ1-1, the full variable domain reads SQTIHQWPATLVQPVGSPLSLECTVEGTSNPNLYWYRQAAGRGLQLLFYSVGIGQISSEVPQNLSASRPQDRQFILSSKKLLLSDSGFYLCAWRSGLNTEAFFGQGTRLTVV.

This clone was seen ten or more times. J is TRBJ2-2 and V is TRBV5-6; TRBD2 aligns across 9 bases. The J segment lost 1 base and the V segment lost 4 bases, leaving 8 bases of the junction unmatched. The CDR3 spans 17 residues. Germline CDR1 reads SGHDT; CDR2 reads YYEEEE. CDR3 in amino acids: CASSGKGTSWNTGELFF. For the CDR3, the DNA is TGTGCCAGCAGCGGAAAGGGGACTAGCTGGAACACCGGGGAGCTGTTTTTT.

This clone was picked up many times. V is TRBV5-4 and J is TRBJ1-2; the match to TRBD1 covers 9 bases. CDR1 SGHNT and CDR2 YYREEE come from the germline V gene (reference sequence). J lost 6 bases, V lost 4 bases, and 4 bases had no gene match. The CDR3 is made up of 13 amino acids. CDR3 in DNA: TGTGCCAGCAGCATGGACAGGGGTAATGGCTACACCTTC. It specifies CASSMDRGNGYTF.

This clone was detected ten times or more. This chain uses TRBV6-6 with TRBJ1-1; D remains unclear. The ends were cut back, 2 bases at V and 2 bases at J, with 6 bases in the middle. CDR1 is MNHNY and CDR2 is SVGAGI in the germline V gene (reference sequence). This CDR3 has 13 amino acids. For the CDR3, the DNA is TGTGCCAGCAGTTACGTCGTAAACACTGAAGCTTTCTTT. Encoded protein: CASSYVVNTEAFF.

This clone appeared many times. The CDR3 here is CASSRTSGSYNEQFF. DNA for the CDR3: TGTGCCAGCAGCCGGACTAGCGGGTCCTACAATGAGCAGTTCTTC. The J gene is TRBJ2-1, the V gene TRBV7-9; 11 nucleotides agree with TRBD2. This CDR3 contains 15 residues. Germline-derived CDR1 and CDR2 are SEHNR and FQNEAQ (reference sequence). Trimming removed 5 bases from V and 1 base from J; junction bases left unmatched: 1. Full variable domain (outside the CDR3, taken from reference TRBV7-9 and TRBJ2-1): DTGVSQNPRHKITKRGQNVTFRCDPISEHNRLYWYRQTLGQGPEFLTYFQNEAQLEKSRLLSDRFSAERPKGSFSTLEIQRTEQGDSAMYLCASSRTSGSYNEQFFGPGTRLTVL.

At least ten counts were recorded for this clone. The chain uses TRBV5-4 and TRBJ2-5, with 7 bases fitting TRBD2. Germline lookup yields CDR1 SGHNT and CDR2 YYREEE (reference sequence). This CDR3 comprises 14 residues. J lost 2 bases, V lost 5 bases, and 6 bases had no gene match. The CDR3 reads CASRGGGRQETQYF. Written as DNA, the CDR3 is TGTGCCAGCAGGGGGGGAGGGAGGCAAGAGACCCAGTACTTC. Together with reference TRBV5-4 and TRBJ2-5, the CDR3 gives the full variable domain: ETGVTQSPTHLIKTRGQQVTLRCSSQSGHNTVSWYQQALGQGPQFIFQYYREEENGRGNFPPRFSGLQFPNYSSELNVNALELDDSALYLCASRGGGRQETQYFGPGTRLLVL.

The sample holds many counts of this clone. This sequence joins TRBV5-1 and TRBJ1-2; 8 bases fit TRBD1. V shed 0 bases, J shed 7 bases, and the junction held 5 bases outside the gene matches. Per the germline V gene, CDR1 is SGHRS and CDR2 is YFSETQ. This CDR3 spans 14 amino acids. CDR3 sequence reads: CASSLGQGSRGYTF. The CDR3 DNA sequence: TGCGCCAGCAGCTTGGGACAGGGGTCTCGTGGCTACACCTTC.

The sample holds many counts of this clone. The V gene is TRBV19, the J gene TRBJ1-4; 8 bases are shared with TRBD1. The germline CDR1 and CDR2 sequences are LNHDA and SQIVND (reference sequence). The CDR3 totals 15 residues. Trimming took 1 base from V and 8 from J; bases not matched to a gene: 6. The CDR3: CASSIGGRGREKLFF. The CDR3 bases are TGTGCCAGTAGTATAGGTGGCAGGGGGCGAGAAAAACTGTTTTTT. The full variable domain, its missing parts supplied by reference TRBV19 and TRBJ1-4, is DGGITQSPKYLFRKEGQNVTLSCEQNLNHDAMYWYRQDPGQGLRLIYYSQIVNDFQKGDIAEGYSVSREKKESFPLTVTSAQKNPTAFYLCASSIGGRGREKLFFGSGTQLSVL.

This clone was recorded many times. This rearrangement joins TRBV4-3 to TRBJ1-2, with 7 bases that match TRBD1. The CDR3 extends over 17 amino acids. The trim removed 3 bases at V and 8 bases at J, leaving 18 bases unmatched. Germline CDR1 LGHNA, CDR2 YSLEER. Written as DNA, the CDR3 is TGCGCCAGCAGCCAGGTCGTATCGGGAGGGGGCGAGCGGGGCTACACCTTC. It specifies CASSQVVSGGGERGYTF.

The chain recombines TRBV6-1 with TRBJ2-2; 8 bases are shared with TRBD1. Trimming cost V 4 bases and J 7 bases; bases outside gene matches: 11. This CDR3 spans 16 amino acids. Germline lookup yields CDR1 MNHNS and CDR2 SASEGT. As DNA, the CDR3 is TGTGCCAGCAGTGCCCAGGGGGCTATCGGGATCGGGGAGCTGTTTTTT. Amino acids: CASSAQGAIGIGELFF.

Ten or more counts support this clone. The chain has TRBV4-2 and TRBJ1-4; weak D call: TRBD1 (5 bases). V was trimmed by 4 bases and J by 5 bases, leaving 14 bases between them. The CDR3 totals 15 residues. Germline V gene data show CDR1 as LGHNA and CDR2 as YNFKEQ. The CDR3 nucleotides are TGTGCCAGCAGCCCTCGACAGTATTCAAATGAAAAACTGTTTTTT. This sequence encodes CASSPRQYSNEKLFF.

This clone was picked up many times. The chain carries TRBV6-5 and TRBJ1-1, with 11 bases that match TRBD1. Looked up from germline, CDR1 is MNHEY and CDR2 is SVGAGI. Unmatched junction bases numbered 9, after V lost 6 bases and J lost 9 bases. CDR3 length: 14 residues. CDR3 sequence: CASRGQGVTMKAFF. The DNA of the CDR3 is TGTGCCAGCAGGGGACAGGGGGTCACTATGAAAGCTTTCTTT.

This clone was seen ten or more times. The V call is TRBV6-1, the J call TRBJ2-1; TRBD1 agrees at 8 bases. CDR1 and CDR2 from the germline V gene are MNHNS and SASEGT. The CDR3 consists of 16 residues. The J segment lost 9 bases and the V segment lost 1 base, leaving 11 bases of the junction unmatched. This chain's CDR3 is CASSEEPGGLVGEQFF. The CDR3 bases are TGTGCCAGCAGTGAAGAGCCAGGGGGCCTGGTCGGTGAGCAGTTCTTC.

This clone has a handful of counts. The CDR3 DNA follows: TGCGCCAGCAGCGGGACAGGGGGCTCGGTGAACACTGAAGCTTTCTTT. Translation gives CASSGTGGSVNTEAFF. V and J are TRBV4-1 and TRBJ1-1; 12 positions agree with TRBD1. Per the germline V gene, CDR1 is MGHRA and CDR2 is YSYEKL. The CDR3 covers 16 residues. V dropped 5 bases and J dropped 0; count of bases not matched to a gene: 4.

This clone was counted ten times or more. The J gene is TRBJ2-1, the V gene TRBV4-2, with 7 bases matching TRBD2. Germline V gene lookup returns CDR1 LGHNA and CDR2 YNFKEQ. CDR3 length: 15 residues. V trimming: 0 bases; J trimming: 8 bases; junction bases outside the gene matches: 7. The CDR3 reads CASSQEGGREHEQFF. CDR3 DNA: TGTGCCAGCAGCCAAGAGGGCGGGAGAGAACATGAGCAGTTCTTC.

The sample holds many counts of this clone. This sequence joins TRBV5-1 and TRBJ2-1, with a weak D call TRBD1 (6 bases). Germline V gene data show CDR1 as SGHRS and CDR2 as YFSETQ. The ends were cut back, 6 bases at V and 2 bases at J, with 15 bases in the middle. This CDR3 region has 15 residues. DNA of the CDR3: TGCGCCAGCACTTCCGGGACACTTACCTACAATGAGCAGTTCTTC. Translating it yields CASTSGTLTYNEQFF.

Ten or more counts support this clone. The chain uses TRBV2 and TRBJ1-2, with TRBD1 identical over 7 bases. Trimming took 7 bases from V and 5 from J; bases not matched to a gene: 7. The CDR3 runs 13 residues. CDR1 is SNHLY and CDR2 is FYNNEI in the germline V gene. CDR3 bases: TGTGCCAGCAACGAGGGGGCAGGATATGGCTACACCTTC. As protein: CASNEGAGYGYTF.

This clone was observed many times. Here the CDR3 reads CASRWDRVSLFQPQHF. The CDR3 coding sequence is TGTGCCAGCAGGTGGGACAGGGTTAGTCTTTTTCAGCCCCAGCATTTT. This rearrangement joins TRBV28 to TRBJ1-5, with 9 bases aligning to TRBD1. The CDR3 sequence is 16 residues long. Per germline, CDR1 MDHEN and CDR2 SYDVKM. Trimming took 6 bases from V and 6 from J; bases not matched to a gene: 12.

CDR3 amino acids: CAWSWDRAGNTIYF. CDR3 DNA: TGTGCCTGGAGCTGGGACAGGGCTGGAAACACCATATATTTT. J is TRBJ1-3 and V is TRBV30; TRBD1 agrees at 9 bases. In germline, CDR1 is GTSNPN, CDR2 SVGIG (reference sequence). With 3 bases clipped from V and 2 bases from J, the junction kept 2 bases outside the gene matches. The CDR3 extends over 14 amino acids.

The sample holds many counts of this clone. The V and J genes are TRBV7-2 and TRBJ2-1, with 10 bases identical to TRBD2. The ends lost 3 bases at V and 5 bases at J; junction bases unmatched: 13. This CDR3 region has 18 residues. Germline CDR1 and CDR2: SGHTA and FQGNSA. CDR3 DNA sequence: TGTGCCAGCAGCTTGACCCTTCCGGGACTAGCGAGACACAATGAGCAGTTCTTC. Translating it yields CASSLTLPGLARHNEQFF.

This clone came up many times. The gene calls are TRBV5-5 and TRBJ2-4; a possible D gene is TRBD2 (6 bases). This CDR3 is built from 13 residues. Germline V lookup: CDR1 SGHKS, CDR2 YYEKEE (reference sequence). Trimming took off 4 bases at V and 8 bases at J, with 13 bases between the two ends. CDR3 amino acids: CASSRDLGDIQYF. For the CDR3, the DNA is TGTGCCAGCAGCCGGGACTTGGGGGACATTCAGTACTTC.

This clone showed up many times. The chain has TRBV28 and TRBJ2-7; D gene unclear. V was trimmed by 10 bases and J by 0 bases, leaving 13 bases between them. The CDR3 spans 13 residues. Germline CDR1 is MDHEN and CDR2 is SYDVKM. CDR3 residues: CATRWRSSYEQYF. CDR3 DNA sequence: TGTGCCACTCGATGGCGGAGCTCCTACGAGCAGTACTTC.